One sample yielded the 8 T cell receptor beta chains listed below, sequenced in a study of cytomegalovirus exposure and HLA in healthy donors. This PCR relied on a set of 60 Vbeta primers and 13 Jbeta primers. Measured with immunoSEQ multiplex PCR; TCRdb has only the in-frame clones, and not every one. There are some 150,000 clones in the sample; over 80% occur only once, and less than 2% lies in the top ten. Sequenced sample: PBMCs. These receptors were obtained from a man in his forties in good health and CMV-seronegative.

This chain uses TRBV9 with TRBJ1-1, with D possibly being TRBD1 (5 bases). The CDR3 consists of 12 residues. Germline V lookup: CDR1 SGDLS, CDR2 YYNGEE. Trimming removed 0 bases at V and 7 bases at J, with 7 bases between. DNA for the CDR3: TGTGCCAGCAGCGTAGGCCAGGGTGAAGCTTTCTTT. It codes for CASSVGQGEAFF.

The chain uses TRBV28 and TRBJ2-7, with 12 bases matching TRBD2. The trim removed 5 bases at V and 6 bases at J, leaving 5 bases unmatched. In germline, CDR1 is MDHEN, CDR2 SYDVKM. The CDR3 runs to 14 residues. The CDR3 DNA is TGTGCCAGCAGTCCGCCTAGCGGGGGGGCCGAGCAGTACTTC. Its protein product is CASSPPSGGAEQYF.

The chain combines TRBV7-9 with TRBJ1-2; D remains unclear. V was shortened by 1 base and J by 7 bases, with 4 bases between the two germline ends. Germline V gives CDR1 SEHNR, CDR2 FQNEAQ (reference sequence). The CDR3 has 11 residues. This chain's CDR3 is CASSLVRGYTF. The CDR3 DNA reads TGTGCCAGCAGCTTAGTTCGTGGCTACACCTTC.

This sequence joins TRBV10-1 and TRBJ2-5; 14 bases align to TRBD2. This CDR3 is 19 amino acids long. J was trimmed by 0 bases and V by 5 bases; bases with no gene match: 11. Germline V gene lookup returns CDR1 WNHNN and CDR2 SYGVQD (reference sequence). The CDR3 loop reads CASSPRLAGGPFNQETQYF. For the CDR3, the DNA is TGCGCCAGCAGTCCCAGACTAGCGGGAGGGCCCTTCAACCAAGAGACCCAGTACTTC.

The genes are TRBV2 and TRBJ2-1, with TRBD2 as a possible D gene (6 bases). Germline V gives CDR1 SNHLY, CDR2 FYNNEI. The V end was cut by 7 bases, the J end by 4 bases, with 14 bases between. This CDR3 has 14 residues. Here the CDR3 reads CASKLRGIYNEQFF. Written as DNA, the CDR3 is TGTGCCAGCAAACTCCGGGGGATTTACAATGAGCAGTTCTTC.

This clone was observed a single time. This chain joins TRBV29-1 and TRBJ2-3; possible D gene TRBD1, 6 bases. Germline values: CDR1 SQVTM, CDR2 ANQGSEA. V gave up 4 bases and J gave up 1 base, with 12 bases separating them. This CDR3 is built from 14 residues. CDR3 protein: CSVALQGGTDTQYF. The CDR3, as DNA: TGCAGCGTTGCCTTACAGGGAGGCACAGATACGCAGTATTTT.

The gene calls are TRBV6-5 and TRBJ1-1, with 8 bases matching TRBD1. Per germline, CDR1 MNHEY and CDR2 SVGAGI. V lost 6 bases and J lost 4; bases outside the gene matches: 4. The CDR3 is made up of 13 amino acids. This CDR3 is CASSRQGSTEAFF. The CDR3, as DNA: TGTGCCAGCAGCAGACAGGGGTCCACTGAAGCTTTCTTT.

The rearrangement links TRBV28 to TRBJ2-1; no clear D gene. Germline CDR1 and CDR2: MDHEN and SYDVKM. Trimming cost V 5 bases and J 7 bases, with 12 bases left between them. This CDR3 region has 13 residues. Written as DNA, the CDR3 is TGTGCCAGCAGTCCACCCGTGAGAAATGAGCAGTTCTTC. Translated, it gives CASSPPVRNEQFF.